This passage covers 30 T cell receptor beta chains from one sample sequenced in a study of T cell changes during pregnancy in multiple sclerosis. Clones were read by immunoSEQ multiplex PCR, and TCRdb kept only the in-frame ones, dropping some. The sample includes about 53,000 clones, 90% of them seen just once. Sample: CD8+ T cells from peripheral blood mononuclear cells, taken before pregnancy. Every receptor here comes from a female donor with multiple sclerosis, enrolled in a pregnancy study.

The chain combines TRBV6-5 with TRBJ1-3; 8 bases align to TRBD1. V shed 7 bases and J 0 bases; nucleotides not matched to a gene: 5. The CDR3 is 15 amino acids. CDR1 and CDR2 from the germline V gene are MNHEY and SVGAGI. DNA of the CDR3: TGTGCCAGCAAGTACGGACAGGGCTCTGGAAACACCATATATTTT. Its protein is CASKYGQGSGNTIYF.

This chain links TRBV4-1 with TRBJ2-7; a possible D gene is TRBD2 (5 bases). This CDR3 is 13 amino acids long. Germline V gene data show CDR1 as MGHRA and CDR2 as YSYEKL. V shed 1 base and J shed 4 bases, with 8 bases lying between them. DNA for the CDR3: TGCGCCAGCAGCCAAGTAACTAGTTACGAGCAGTACTTC. As protein: CASSQVTSYEQYF.

The sample holds a few counts of this clone. V gene TRBV9 combines with J gene TRBJ1-5; no firm D call. Trimming took 0 bases from V and 3 from J, leaving 10 bases between them. This CDR3 has 15 amino acids. CDR1 is SGDLS and CDR2 is YYNGEE in the germline V gene. The CDR3 loop reads CASSVGIANNQPQHF. The CDR3 nucleotides are TGTGCCAGCAGCGTAGGCATAGCGAACAATCAGCCCCAGCATTTT.

This chain links TRBV9 with TRBJ1-2; no firm D call. This CDR3 region has 9 residues. CDR1 SGDLS and CDR2 YYNGEE come from the germline V gene. Trimming stripped 4 bases from V and 8 bases from J, with 3 bases between. CDR3 nucleotide sequence: TGTGCCAGCAGCCCGGGCTACACCTTC. This sequence encodes CASSPGYTF.

The chain couples TRBV5-1 to TRBJ1-2, with 8 positions matching TRBD1. The CDR3 has 13 residues. V trimming: 5 bases; J trimming: 7 bases; junction bases outside the gene matches: 7. Germline lookup yields CDR1 SGHRS and CDR2 YFSETQ. CDR3 residues: CASSLGQGIGYTF. The CDR3 bases are TGCGCCAGCAGTTTAGGACAGGGAATTGGCTACACCTTC.

This clone was recorded a few times. The chain links TRBV9 to TRBJ1-1, with 7 bases fitting TRBD1. Germline-derived CDR1 and CDR2 are SGDLS and YYNGEE. V shed 3 bases and J 2 bases; nucleotides not matched to a gene: 7. CDR3 length: 15 amino acids. CDR3 in amino acids: CASSARDSPNTEAFF. DNA for the CDR3: TGTGCCAGCAGCGCCCGGGACAGTCCAAACACTGAAGCTTTCTTT.

The chain employs TRBV27 and TRBJ2-5, with a weak D call TRBD1 (6 bases). Germline V gene sequence: CDR1 MNHEY, CDR2 SMNVEV (reference sequence). CDR3 length: 15 amino acids. V dropped 7 bases and J dropped 2 bases, with 17 bases sitting between them. The DNA for the CDR3 is TGTGCCAGCAATCGGACAGCACTCCCGCAAGAGACCCAGTACTTC. Residues: CASNRTALPQETQYF.

CDR3 DNA sequence: TGTGCCAGCAGCCTTATAGCGGGGGACACCGGGGAGCTGTTTTTT. Protein sequence: CASSLIAGDTGELFF. The chain recombines TRBV4-2 with TRBJ2-2; 9 positions agree with TRBD2. The CDR3 runs 15 residues. V shed 4 bases and J 3 bases; nucleotides not matched to a gene: 3. Looked up from germline, CDR1 is LGHNA and CDR2 is YNFKEQ.

This chain joins TRBV19 and TRBJ2-7; 10 positions match TRBD2. Germline values: CDR1 LNHDA, CDR2 SQIVND (reference sequence). This CDR3 region has 15 residues. The junction had 6 bases not matched to a gene; V was cut back by 5 bases and J by 2 bases. CDR3 amino acids: CASSPGLAETYEQYF. CDR3 DNA sequence: TGTGCCAGTAGTCCTGGACTAGCGGAAACCTACGAGCAGTACTTC.

This clone showed up just once. The chain employs TRBV2 and TRBJ1-4; D gene uncertain. The CDR3 length is 14 residues. Germline V gene data show CDR1 as SNHLY and CDR2 as FYNNEI. Trimming took 4 bases from V and 3 from J, leaving 9 bases between them. The CDR3 DNA follows: TGTGCCAGCAGTGCCGTAACAGCTAATGAAAAACTGTTTTTT. Encoded protein: CASSAVTANEKLFF.

The rearrangement links TRBV7-2 to TRBJ2-7; D may be TRBD1 (6 bases). Germline V gives CDR1 SGHTA, CDR2 FQGNSA. The ends were cut back, 2 bases at V and 2 bases at J, with 13 bases in the middle. The CDR3 sequence is 15 residues long. CDR3 nucleotides: TGTGCCAGCAGCTTACCCCAGGGGTCCCCCTACGAGCAGTACTTC. The encoded protein is CASSLPQGSPYEQYF.

This chain uses TRBV19 with TRBJ2-3, with TRBD2 identical over 8 bases. From germline, CDR1 is LNHDA and CDR2 SQIVND (reference sequence). CDR3 length: 13 residues. Trimming cost V 7 bases and J 6 bases; bases outside gene matches: 6. CDR3 residues: CASKARGVDTQYF. In nucleotides, the CDR3 is TGTGCCAGTAAGGCGCGGGGGGTGGATACGCAGTATTTT. The full variable domain, rest sourced from reference TRBV19 and TRBJ2-3, is DGGITQSPKYLFRKEGQNVTLSCEQNLNHDAMYWYRQDPGQGLRLIYYSQIVNDFQKGDIAEGYSVSREKKESFPLTVTSAQKNPTAFYLCASKARGVDTQYFGPGTRLTVL.

The chain links TRBV18 to TRBJ2-7, with 7 bases aligning to TRBD2. The CDR3 loop spans 18 amino acids. Germline values: CDR1 KGHSH, CDR2 LQKENI. Unmatched junction bases numbered 11, after V lost 0 bases and J lost 0 bases. CDR3 in amino acids: CASSPPRGGAGSSYEQYF. In DNA, the CDR3 is TGTGCCAGCTCACCACCGCGGGGAGGGGCGGGGAGCTCCTACGAGCAGTACTTC.

V usage is TRBV6-1 and J usage is TRBJ2-7, with D hard to call. The CDR3 totals 10 residues. The germline V gene has CDR1 MNHNS and CDR2 SASEGT. The CDR3 DNA sequence: TGTGCGACACTGTCCTACGAGCAGTACTTC. Its translation: CATLSYEQYF.

The gene calls are TRBV11-1 and TRBJ2-7; perhaps TRBD2 as D (6 bases). Trimming shortened V by 7 bases and J by 5 bases, and 15 bases separated the two germline ends. The CDR3 consists of 13 residues. In germline, CDR1 is SGHAT, CDR2 FQDESV (reference sequence). The CDR3 region has the DNA TGTGCCAGCACCGCGGCGGGGCCAGACGAGCAGTACTTC. It specifies CASTAAGPDEQYF.

V and J are TRBV11-2 and TRBJ2-2; D ambiguous. The germline V gene has CDR1 SGHAT and CDR2 FQNNGV. The CDR3 runs 15 residues. V shed 5 bases and J shed 2 bases, with 12 bases lying between them. The CDR3 DNA is TGTGCCAGCAGCATCCCGATAACAAACACCGGGGAGCTGTTTTTT. Translating gives CASSIPITNTGELFF.

The V gene is TRBV7-6, the J gene TRBJ2-2, with TRBD1 matching over 8 bases. Germline V gene lookup returns CDR1 SGHVS and CDR2 FNYEAQ. The CDR3 contains 14 residues. Trimming removed 5 bases from V and 5 bases from J; junction bases left unmatched: 4. CDR3 coding DNA: TGTGCCAGCAGCCAAAGACAGGGGACCGGGGAGCTGTTTTTT. Its protein is CASSQRQGTGELFF.

The V gene is TRBV27, the J gene TRBJ2-1; 10 positions agree with TRBD2. The CDR3 covers 16 residues. Looked up from germline, CDR1 is MNHEY and CDR2 is SMNVEV (reference sequence). V trimming: 5 bases; J trimming: 2 bases; junction bases outside the gene matches: 6. The CDR3 sequence: CASSPAGTSAYNEQFF. The CDR3 bases are TGTGCCAGCAGTCCGGCCGGGACTAGCGCCTACAATGAGCAGTTCTTC.

The chain carries TRBV2 and TRBJ1-6; D gene unclear. Trimming took 2 bases from V and 6 from J, leaving 11 bases between them. Germline values: CDR1 SNHLY, CDR2 FYNNEI. CDR3 size: 15 residues. CDR3 bases: TGTGCCAGCAGTGAAAATTTGGCAAGTAATTCACCCCTCCACTTT. Its protein product is CASSENLASNSPLHF.

J is TRBJ2-3 and V is TRBV19, with 12 bases identical to TRBD2. After removal of 5 bases from V and 5 bases from J, the junction contained 11 bases not matched to a gene. CDR1 and CDR2 (germline): LNHDA, SQIVND (reference sequence). The CDR3 runs to 17 residues. The CDR3 here is CASSLASGGAREDTQYF. The CDR3 DNA sequence: TGTGCCAGTAGTTTAGCTAGCGGGGGGGCCCGGGAAGATACGCAGTATTTT.

The chain is built from TRBV2 and TRBJ1-5, with D unresolved. CDR3 length equals 15 residues. Germline lookup yields CDR1 SNHLY and CDR2 FYNNEI. V lost 2 bases to trimming and J lost 1 base, with 9 bases between them. CDR3 amino acids: CASSEWARSNQPQHF. CDR3 sequence (DNA): TGTGCCAGCAGTGAATGGGCAAGGAGCAATCAGCCCCAGCATTTT.

The V call is TRBV11-2, the J call TRBJ1-4; D ambiguous. CDR3 length: 15 residues. Germline assignment: CDR1 SGHAT and CDR2 FQNNGV. Between the trimmed V and J ends, which lost 3 bases and 5 bases, there was a span of 13 bases. The CDR3, as DNA: TGTGCCAGCAGCTTCCCCGGTGGACTAAATGAAAAACTGTTTTTT. This sequence encodes CASSFPGGLNEKLFF.

The chain uses TRBV9 and TRBJ2-3; D is perhaps TRBD1 (6 bases). CDR3 length equals 17 residues. Germline loops: CDR1 SGDLS, CDR2 YYNGEE. V was trimmed by 0 bases and J by 2 bases, leaving 16 bases between them. As DNA, the CDR3 is TGTGCCAGCAGCGTAGCTCAACAGGGAAGTCACACAGATACGCAGTATTTT. Amino acids: CASSVAQQGSHTDTQYF. The variable domain in full, completed from reference TRBV9 and TRBJ2-3, reads DSGVTQTPKHLITATGQRVTLRCSPRSGDLSVYWYQQSLDQGLQFLIQYYNGEERAKGNILERFSAQQFPDLHSELNLSSLELGDSALYFCASSVAQQGSHTDTQYFGPGTRLTVL.

The chain carries TRBV9 and TRBJ1-1, with D maybe TRBD1 (5 bases). V was cut by 0 bases and J by 4 bases, with 7 bases left in between. Germline values: CDR1 SGDLS, CDR2 YYNGEE. The CDR3 extends over 13 amino acids. CDR3 in amino acids: CASSVVTGTEAFF. CDR3 bases: TGTGCCAGCAGCGTAGTTACAGGCACTGAAGCTTTCTTT.

This chain connects TRBV25-1 to TRBJ1-1, with TRBD1 identical over 7 bases. The germline gives CDR1 MGHDK, CDR2 SYGVNS. The CDR3 length is 15 residues. V lost 0 bases, J lost 8 bases, and 9 bases stayed unmatched. The DNA for the CDR3 is TGTGCCAGCAGTGAATATTTTGCAGGGACAGCGGAAGCTTTCTTT. Translated, it gives CASSEYFAGTAEAFF.

In its sample, this clone was seen once. The rearrangement links TRBV11-2 to TRBJ2-7, with TRBD1 matching 10 bases. CDR3 length: 14 residues. Germline V gene sequence: CDR1 SGHAT, CDR2 FQNNGV. J lost 2 bases, V lost 5 bases, and 3 bases had no gene match. CDR3 residues: CASSPGTGAYEQYF. As DNA, the CDR3 is TGTGCCAGCAGCCCCGGGACAGGGGCCTACGAGCAGTACTTC. Looking up the rest from reference TRBV11-2 and TRBJ2-7 gives the full variable domain: EAGVAQSPRYKIIEKRQSVAFWCNPISGHATLYWYQQILGQGPKLLIQFQNNGVVDDSQLPKDRFSAERLKGVDSTLKIQPAKLEDSAVYLCASSPGTGAYEQYFGPGTRLTVT.

The chain uses TRBV15 and TRBJ2-2, with a weak D call TRBD1 (6 bases). Germline V CDR1 and CDR2: LNHNV, YYDKDF (reference sequence). Trimming took off 4 bases at V and 6 bases at J, with 12 bases between the two ends. The CDR3 covers 14 residues. The CDR3 DNA is TGTGCCACCAGCACGACAGGTCCCTCCGGGGAGCTGTTTTTT. Protein: CATSTTGPSGELFF.

In its sample, this clone was seen a few times. V is TRBV30 and J is TRBJ1-1, with no clear D. Germline V gene lookup returns CDR1 GTSNPN and CDR2 SVGIG (reference sequence). This CDR3 comprises 12 residues. Trimming shortened V by 1 base and J by 9 bases, and 12 bases separated the two germline ends. CDR3 bases: TGTGCCTGGAGTGGATTAGACTATCAAGCTTTCTTT. Translation: CAWSGLDYQAFF.

This rearrangement joins TRBV14 to TRBJ2-5, with D unclear. Germline CDR1 is SGHDN and CDR2 is FVKESK. V lost 2 bases and J 4 bases, leaving 5 bases between the germline ends. The CDR3 is 12 residues long. CDR3 in amino acids: CASSQSRETQYF. DNA of the CDR3: TGTGCCAGCAGCCAATCGCGAGAGACCCAGTACTTC. The full variable domain, in which reference TRBV14 and TRBJ2-5 provide the parts outside the CDR3, is EAGVTQFPSHSVIEKGQTVTLRCDPISGHDNLYWYRRVMGKEIKFLLHFVKESKQDESGMPNNRFLAERTGGTYSTLKVQPAELEDSGVYFCASSQSRETQYFGPGTRLLVL.

V and J are TRBV6-5 and TRBJ2-7, with 8 bases that match TRBD1. The CDR3 runs to 15 residues. J was trimmed by 1 base and V by 6 bases; bases with no gene match: 8. Germline assignment: CDR1 MNHEY and CDR2 SVGAGI. DNA for the CDR3: TGTGCCAGCAGAATGCGACAGGGGAGTTCCTACGAGCAGTACTTC. Amino acids: CASRMRQGSSYEQYF.